The T cell receptor (beta chain) under discussion was sequenced for a study of blood T cell repertoires in COVID-19 (dated by TCRdb to about 2020). At the level of the whole study: Collaborator samples came from the United States, Italy and Spain and covered acute and convalescent phases of COVID-19. Where available, HLA class I and class II types were obtained from metadata supplied by the sample provider rather than from assay-based typing. A freely available public database, intended as a resource for researchers studying the immune response to SARS-CoV-2, is where the repertoires were released. The material from the prospective study consisted of cDNA or gDNA derived from T cells, B-cell-depleted T cells, or PBMCs. The dataset comprised deeply sampled blood TCRbeta repertoires from subjects exposed to, actively infected with, or recovered from COVID-19. Samples came from the ongoing ImmuneRACE study (first 160 participants) plus 1,254 subjects from 6 global collaborators. Sample metadata almost always included a de-identified subject ID, COVID-19 status, age in years and sex.

In the case of this clone: Its antigen remains unidentified. No base-level quality is on record; no much larger clone is a single base apart.

Paper-wide results and their limitations: How much clinical and demographic metadata was included differed by source and by participant, and the metadata was provided uncurated.

Collaborating institutions collected whole blood in K2EDTA tubes following their own protocols. Collaborator samples were shipped for TCRbeta analysis as frozen whole blood, isolated PBMCs, or DNA extracted from either sample type. The CDR3 sequence holds 15 residues, the cysteine and phenylalanine included. Only the CDR3 portion is preserved as DNA: 45 bases, with reading frame beginning at the first base. V is pruned by 5 bases and J by 4 bases, leaving 5 bases of the junction without a gene match. The germline V gene supplies CDR1 SGHTA and CDR2 FQGNSA. TCRbeta CDR3 regions were amplified from genomic DNA using the immunoSEQ Assay, a bias-controlled multiplex PCR. The original methods were these. The number of nucleated cells in each sample was estimated by amplification of reference gene primers within the assay. Sequence reads were collapsed and filtered to measure the absolute abundance of every unique TCRbeta CDR3 rearrangement. For each sample, productive Simpson clonality was calculated as the square root of Simpson's diversity index over productive rearrangements. The clones in this table, taken by TCRdb from immuneACCESS, are in-frame only. Not every clone is retained; where verified, under half of the shortfall comes from an unresolved V gene, and the cause of the rest is unknown. V and J calls plus clone size are reproduced from that table; the DNA served to infer D and trimming. This sample comprises more than 250,000 clones, around 87% of them detected only once. Together, the top ten hold 1% of the sample.

The specimen was peripheral blood. This receptor was identified in a man aged 50 or older with active or convalescent COVID-19. The chain employs TRBV7-2 and TRBJ2-1; 10 middle bases align to TRBD1. For the CDR3, the sequence is CASSQDRGSYNEQFF. The DNA reads as follows: TGTGCCAGCAGCCAGGACAGGGGGAGTTACAATGAGCAGTTCTTC.